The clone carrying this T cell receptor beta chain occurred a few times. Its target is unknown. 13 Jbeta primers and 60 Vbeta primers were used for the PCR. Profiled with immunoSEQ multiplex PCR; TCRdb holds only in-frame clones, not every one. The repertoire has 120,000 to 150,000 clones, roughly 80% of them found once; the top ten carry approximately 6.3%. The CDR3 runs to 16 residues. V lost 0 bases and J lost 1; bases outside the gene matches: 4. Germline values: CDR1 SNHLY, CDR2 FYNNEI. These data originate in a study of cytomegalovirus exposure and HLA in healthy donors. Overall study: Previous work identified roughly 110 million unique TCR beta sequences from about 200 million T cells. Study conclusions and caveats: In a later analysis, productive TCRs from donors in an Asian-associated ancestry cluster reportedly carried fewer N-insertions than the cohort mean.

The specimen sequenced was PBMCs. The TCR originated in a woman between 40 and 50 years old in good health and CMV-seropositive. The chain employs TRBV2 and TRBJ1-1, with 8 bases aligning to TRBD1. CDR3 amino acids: CASSEAGGQANTEAFF. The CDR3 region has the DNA TGTGCCAGCAGTGAAGCGGGGGGACAGGCGAACACTGAAGCTTTCTTT. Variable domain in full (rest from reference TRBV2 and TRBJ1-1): EPEVTQTPSHQVTQMGQEVILRCVPISNHLYFYWYRQILGQKVEFLVSFYNNEISEKSEIFDDQFSVERPDGSNFTLKIRSTKLEDSAMYFCASSEAGGQANTEAFFGQGTRLTVV.